This is a list of T cell receptor beta chains from one sample in a study of T cell repertoires in cytomegalovirus infection. TCRdb ran MiXCR on the reads and lists one entry per CDR3 protein. The sample gives approximately 350,000 distinct CDR3 sequences, about 35% of which show up once; roughly 14% is in the top ten. No antigen is known for these receptors. The sequencing used cultured PBMCs, collected from culture after CMV antigen stimulation. These receptor sequences come from a human donor in good health (CMV status not recorded). Some clones in this sample may be carry-over from other donors' samples. Each CDR3 is given with its conserved first and last residue. D genes are given only for firm matches. Part of the rows lack a size; the others show once, few, many or a class for expanded clones.

d_call | j_call | v_call | clone_size | cdr3_nt | cdr3_aa
NA | TRBJ2-3 | TRBV20-1 | NA | TGCAGTGCTGTCCCAGTGGGCACAGATACGCAGTATTTT | CSAVPVGTDTQYF
TRBD1 | TRBJ1-4 | TRBV7-8 | many | TGTGCCAGCAGCGAGGGACAGGGGGCACGGAGTAAACTGTTTTTT | CASSEGQGARSKLFF
NA | TRBJ1-2 | TRBV29-1 | NA | TGCAGCGCGGAGACAGGACGCAATGGCTACACCTTC | CSAETGRNGYTF
TRBD1 | TRBJ2-4 | TRBV6-6 | few | TGTGCCAGCAGTTTACCCCAGCCGACAGGGGAGAACAAAAACATTCAGTACTTC | CASSLPQPTGENKNIQYF
NA | TRBJ2-7 | TRBV28 | NA | TGTGCCAGCAGCTCGGCCCAGCAGTACTTC | CASSSAQQYF
NA | TRBJ1-2 | TRBV28 | NA | TGTGCCAGCAGTTTTGGGCCAGAGGGGTCCACCTTC | CASSFGPEGSTF
NA | TRBJ2-6 | TRBV4-1 | NA | TGCGCCAGCAGCCAAGATAATGTACAGGCTCGAACTTTC | CASSQDNVQARTF
NA | TRBJ2-1 | TRBV11-1 | NA | TGTGCCAGCAGCTTAGCAGGCGGGACCGGTGAGCAGTTCTTC | CASSLAGGTGEQFF
NA | TRBJ2-3 | TRBV5-1 | NA | TGCGCCAGCAGCTTGCCGGCAGTTAGCACAGATACGCAGTATTTT | CASSLPAVSTDTQYF
NA | TRBJ2-6 | TRBV28 | NA | TGTGCCAGCAGTTTACCACGGCTAGCTGGGGCCAACGTCCTGACTTTC | CASSLPRLAGANVLTF
TRBD2 | TRBJ2-1 | TRBV7-6 | NA | TGTGCCAGCAGCTCGTTAAGGCCTCTACTAGCGGGAGATATTAATGAGCAGTTCTTC | CASSSLRPLLAGDINEQFF
TRBD2 | TRBJ2-3 | TRBV29-1 | NA | TGCAGCGTCGCCCTTAGCGGGAGCCCAGATACGCAGTATTTT | CSVALSGSPDTQYF
TRBD2 | TRBJ2-1 | TRBV6-2/TRBV6-3 | NA | TGTGCCAGCAGGGAGAGCGGGGCCTCCTACAATGAGCAGTTCTTC | CASRESGASYNEQFF
NA | TRBJ1-5 | TRBV24-1 | NA | TGTGCCACCAGTGATTCCGACTTCGAGGCGTATGGCAATCAGCCCCAGCATTTT | CATSDSDFEAYGNQPQHF
NA | TRBJ2-1 | TRBV6-5 | NA | TGTGCCAGCAGTTCGGGACTCCTCCTCTCCTACAATGAGCAGTTCTTC | CASSSGLLLSYNEQFF
NA | TRBJ2-4 | TRBV25-1 | few | TGTGCCAGCAGGGACAGTGCCAAAAACATTCAGTACTTC | CASRDSAKNIQYF
NA | TRBJ2-6 | TRBV5-6 | NA | TGTGCCAGCAGCTTGGCGGACAGACCTTCTGGGGCCAACGTCCTGACTTTC | CASSLADRPSGANVLTF
TRBD2 | TRBJ2-7 | TRBV4-1 | few | TGCGCCAGCAGCCAAGATGTTCAGCGGGAGTTTAGCGAGCAGTACTTC | CASSQDVQREFSEQYF
NA | TRBJ2-2 | TRBV5-1 | NA | TGCGCCAGCAGCGGAAGGGACACCGGGGAGCTGTTTTTT | CASSGRDTGELFF
TRBD1 | TRBJ1-4 | TRBV12-3/TRBV12-4 | few | TGTGCCAGCAGTTTAGACAGGGGCAGATCTGAAAAACTGTTTTTT | CASSLDRGRSEKLFF
NA | TRBJ1-1 | TRBV19 | NA | TGTGCCAGTAGTATCTCGGCGGCCGCTGAAGCTTTCTTT | CASSISAAAEAFF
NA | TRBJ2-3 | TRBV12-3/TRBV12-4 | NA | TGTGCCAGCAGTCTAAACACCCCCCTCACAGATACGCAGTATTTT | CASSLNTPLTDTQYF
NA | TRBJ1-1 | TRBV6-1 | NA | TGTGCCAGCAGTGAGTCGCGGCGAACTGAAGCTTTCTTT | CASSESRRTEAFF